The source of this T cell receptor (beta chain) is a study of technical replicates of blood from several donors. CDR1 and CDR2 from the germline V gene are SQVTM and ANQGSEA. This CDR3 spans 15 amino acids. Trimming removed 3 bases from V and 4 bases from J; junction bases left unmatched: 4. Generated by immunoSEQ multiplex PCR, the TCRdb table keeps only in-frame clones and is missing some. The sample contains tens of thousands of clones, approximately 94% of which appear only once. The chain employs TRBV29-1 and TRBJ2-1, with 12 bases identical to TRBD2. This receptor was obtained from a human donor in good health. Sequencing used T cells isolated from PBMCs. CDR3 nucleotide sequence: TGCAGCGTTGAGGGGACTAGCGGGCGTTACAATGAGCAGTTCTTC. It specifies CSVEGTSGRYNEQFF.